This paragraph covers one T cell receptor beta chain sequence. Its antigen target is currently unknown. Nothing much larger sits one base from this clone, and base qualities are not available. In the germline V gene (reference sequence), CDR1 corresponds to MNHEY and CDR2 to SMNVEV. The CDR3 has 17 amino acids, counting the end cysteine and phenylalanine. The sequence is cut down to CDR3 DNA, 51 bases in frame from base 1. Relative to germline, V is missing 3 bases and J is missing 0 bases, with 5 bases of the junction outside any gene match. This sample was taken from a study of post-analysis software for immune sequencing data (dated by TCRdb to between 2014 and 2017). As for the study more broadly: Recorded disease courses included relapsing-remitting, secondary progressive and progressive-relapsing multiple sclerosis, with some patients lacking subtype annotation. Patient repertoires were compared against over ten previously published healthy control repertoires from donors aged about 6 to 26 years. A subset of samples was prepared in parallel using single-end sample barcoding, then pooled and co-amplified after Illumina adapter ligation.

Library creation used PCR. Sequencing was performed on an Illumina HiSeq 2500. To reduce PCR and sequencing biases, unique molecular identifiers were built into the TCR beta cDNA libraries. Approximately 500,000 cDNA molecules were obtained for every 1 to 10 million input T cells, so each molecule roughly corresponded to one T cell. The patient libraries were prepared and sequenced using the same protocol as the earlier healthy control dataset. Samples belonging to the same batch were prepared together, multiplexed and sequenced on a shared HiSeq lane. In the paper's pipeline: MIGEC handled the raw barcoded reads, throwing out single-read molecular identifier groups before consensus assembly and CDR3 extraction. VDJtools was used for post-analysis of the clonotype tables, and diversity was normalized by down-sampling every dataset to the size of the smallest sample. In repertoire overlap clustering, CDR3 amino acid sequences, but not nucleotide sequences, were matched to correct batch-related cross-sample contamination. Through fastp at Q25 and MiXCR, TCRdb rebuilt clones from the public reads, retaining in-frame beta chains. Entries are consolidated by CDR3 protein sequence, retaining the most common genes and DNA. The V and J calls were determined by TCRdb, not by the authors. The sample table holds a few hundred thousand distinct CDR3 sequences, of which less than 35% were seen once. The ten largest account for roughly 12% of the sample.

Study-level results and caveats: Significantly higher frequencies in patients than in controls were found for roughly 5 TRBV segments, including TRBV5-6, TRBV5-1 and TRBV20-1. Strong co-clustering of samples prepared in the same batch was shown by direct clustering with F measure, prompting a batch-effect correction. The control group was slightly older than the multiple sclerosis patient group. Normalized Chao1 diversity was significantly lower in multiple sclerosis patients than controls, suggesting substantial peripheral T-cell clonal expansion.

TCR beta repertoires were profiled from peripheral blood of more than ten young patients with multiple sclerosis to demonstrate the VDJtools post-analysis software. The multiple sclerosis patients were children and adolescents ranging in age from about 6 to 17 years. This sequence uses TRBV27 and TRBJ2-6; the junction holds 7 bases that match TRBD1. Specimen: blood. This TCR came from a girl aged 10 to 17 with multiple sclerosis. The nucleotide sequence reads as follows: TGTGCCAGCAGTTTTACAGGGGTTAGCTCTGGGGCCAACGTCCTGACTTTC. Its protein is CASSFTGVSSGANVLTF.